The clone carrying this T cell receptor beta chain occurred a few times. The CDR3 is 19 amino acids. Per germline, CDR1 SGHRS and CDR2 YFSETQ. Trimming left V 0 bases short and J 5 bases short, with 27 bases between. This entry is derived from a study of identical twins. TCRdb reprocessed the 5' RACE reads via MiXCR and lists one record per CDR3 protein. Among roughly 720,000 distinct CDR3 sequences listed, about 18% were seen once. These data were likewise used in another study, on T cells expressing NK-cell markers.

The chain joins TRBV5-1 to TRBJ2-7, with D maybe TRBD1 (5 bases). Source material: PBMCs. The sequence was obtained from a young woman in good health. The CDR3 protein is CASSLGGGSRPDLNNEQYF. CDR3 bases: TGCGCCAGCAGCTTGGGGGGCGGATCGAGGCCCGACCTAAACAACGAGCAGTACTTC.